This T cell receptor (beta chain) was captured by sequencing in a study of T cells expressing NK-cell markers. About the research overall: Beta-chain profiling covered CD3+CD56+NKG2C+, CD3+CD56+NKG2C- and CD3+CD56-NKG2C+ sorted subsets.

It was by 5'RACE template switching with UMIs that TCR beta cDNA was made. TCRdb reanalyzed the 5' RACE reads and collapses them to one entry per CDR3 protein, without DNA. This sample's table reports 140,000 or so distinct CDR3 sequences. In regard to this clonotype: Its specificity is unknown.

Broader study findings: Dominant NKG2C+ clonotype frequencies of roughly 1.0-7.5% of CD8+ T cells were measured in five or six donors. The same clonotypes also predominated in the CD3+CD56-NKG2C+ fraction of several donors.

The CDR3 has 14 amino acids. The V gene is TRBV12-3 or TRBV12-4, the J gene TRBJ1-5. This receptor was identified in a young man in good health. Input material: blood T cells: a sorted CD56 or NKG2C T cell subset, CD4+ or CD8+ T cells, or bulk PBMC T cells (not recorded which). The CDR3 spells CASSEEGINQPQHF.